The rows below give T cell receptor beta chains drawn from one sample of a study of T cell repertoires and HLA-DP antigens. The assay was immunoSEQ multiplex PCR, and TCRdb's table has in-frame clones only and misses some. The sample has 75,000 to 90,000 clones; 86% are singletons. These TCRs' antigens remain unknown. The sample comprised CD4+ T cells from PBMCs. Receptor source: a man aged 45-65 years in good health and CMV-seronegative. Each CDR3 is given with its conserved first and last residue. D genes are given only for firm matches. Clone sizes are given selectively: once, few, many, or a class where the clone is expanded.

d_call: TRBD1
j_call: TRBJ1-2
clone_size: -
v_call: TRBV6-6
cdr3_nt: TGTGCCAGCAGGGGGGGACAGGGAGGCGGCTACACCTTC
cdr3_aa: CASRGGQGGGYTF

d_call: -
j_call: TRBJ1-2
clone_size: -
v_call: TRBV6-1
cdr3_nt: TGTGCCAGTTCCGAACATAACTATGGCTACACCTTC
cdr3_aa: CASSEHNYGYTF

d_call: -
j_call: TRBJ2-1
clone_size: -
v_call: TRBV19
cdr3_nt: TGTGCCAGTAGTATGGGGGCCTTGGCCAATGAGCAGTTCTTC
cdr3_aa: CASSMGALANEQFF

d_call: TRBD2
j_call: TRBJ2-5
clone_size: few
v_call: TRBV5-1
cdr3_nt: TGCGCCAGCAGCTTAGCGGGGGCGGGGGAGACCCAGTACTTC
cdr3_aa: CASSLAGAGETQYF

d_call: -
j_call: TRBJ2-7
clone_size: -
v_call: TRBV7-2
cdr3_nt: TGTGCCAGCAGCTTTCGGGCTAGCACGTACGAGCAGTACTTC
cdr3_aa: CASSFRASTYEQYF

d_call: TRBD1
j_call: TRBJ1-5
clone_size: -
v_call: TRBV6-6
cdr3_nt: TGTGCCAGCAGTGGGGGGACAGGTAACAATCAGCCCCAGCATTTT
cdr3_aa: CASSGGTGNNQPQHF

d_call: TRBD1
j_call: TRBJ1-2
clone_size: -
v_call: TRBV28
cdr3_nt: TGTGCCAGCAGCTTAGGGAGGGGGCGAGGCTACACCTTC
cdr3_aa: CASSLGRGRGYTF

d_call: -
j_call: TRBJ2-1
clone_size: -
v_call: TRBV5-4
cdr3_nt: TGTGCCAGCAGTGGCCGCCCCAATGAGCAGTTCTTC
cdr3_aa: CASSGRPNEQFF

d_call: -
j_call: TRBJ2-7
clone_size: few
v_call: TRBV7-8
cdr3_nt: TGTGCCAGCAGCCCACCTTTACGGCTAGGCCCCTCCGAGCAGTACTTC
cdr3_aa: CASSPPLRLGPSEQYF

d_call: TRBD1
j_call: TRBJ2-3
clone_size: -
v_call: TRBV30
cdr3_nt: TGTGCCTGGAATGGGGACAGTGTAGTAGATACGCAGTATTTT
cdr3_aa: CAWNGDSVVDTQYF

d_call: TRBD1
j_call: TRBJ1-6
clone_size: once
v_call: TRBV25-1
cdr3_nt: TGTGCCAGCAGTGAATACGGGACAGGGTCAATCTTGAATTCACCCCTCCACTTT
cdr3_aa: CASSEYGTGSILNSPLHF

d_call: -
j_call: TRBJ1-4
clone_size: -
v_call: TRBV6-1
cdr3_nt: TGTGCCAGCATTCGCGGGTTTCAGCTCGAAAAACTGTTTTTT
cdr3_aa: CASIRGFQLEKLFF

d_call: TRBD1
j_call: TRBJ2-1
clone_size: -
v_call: TRBV12-5
cdr3_nt: TGTGCTAGTGGTCCTGGACAGGGTAAACATGAGCAGTTCTTC
cdr3_aa: CASGPGQGKHEQFF

d_call: -
j_call: TRBJ2-6
clone_size: -
v_call: TRBV4-1
cdr3_nt: TGCGCCAGCAGCGGACCGGGACGGAGTCTCTCTGGGGCCAACGTCCTGACTTTC
cdr3_aa: CASSGPGRSLSGANVLTF

d_call: -
j_call: TRBJ2-3
clone_size: -
v_call: TRBV6-1
cdr3_nt: TGTGCCAGCAGGGAAGGTCTAGCAGATACGCAGTATTTT
cdr3_aa: CASREGLADTQYF

d_call: TRBD2
j_call: TRBJ2-7
clone_size: -
v_call: TRBV27
cdr3_nt: TGTGCCAGCAGTTCGCGGCGGGGGTACGAGCAGTACTTC
cdr3_aa: CASSSRRGYEQYF

d_call: -
j_call: TRBJ2-7
clone_size: -
v_call: TRBV28
cdr3_nt: TGTGCCAGCAGTTTGAGAGGGGCGTCCCCCTACGAGCAGTACTTC
cdr3_aa: CASSLRGASPYEQYF

d_call: -
j_call: TRBJ1-2
clone_size: -
v_call: TRBV7-2
cdr3_nt: TGTGCCAGCAGCTTGAGGGCCCCCTATGGCTACACCTTC
cdr3_aa: CASSLRAPYGYTF

d_call: -
j_call: TRBJ1-2
clone_size: once
v_call: TRBV19
cdr3_nt: TGTGCCAGTAGTACAGGGGTACAGGCCCGGGAGGGCTACACCTTC
cdr3_aa: CASSTGVQAREGYTF

d_call: -
j_call: TRBJ2-7
clone_size: -
v_call: TRBV11-2
cdr3_nt: TGTGCCAGCAGCTTAGTTGGCTACGAGCAGTACTTC
cdr3_aa: CASSLVGYEQYF

d_call: -
j_call: TRBJ2-3
clone_size: -
v_call: TRBV9
cdr3_nt: TGTGCCAGCAGCCCAACCGGAGATACGCAGTATTTT
cdr3_aa: CASSPTGDTQYF

d_call: TRBD1
j_call: TRBJ2-6
clone_size: -
v_call: TRBV6-6
cdr3_nt: TGTGCCAGCAGTCCGACAGGGGCCGGGGCCAACGTCCTGACTTTC
cdr3_aa: CASSPTGAGANVLTF

d_call: -
j_call: TRBJ1-6
clone_size: -
v_call: TRBV30
cdr3_nt: TGTGCCTGGACCCCCGGGACCATAAATTCACCCCTCCACTTT
cdr3_aa: CAWTPGTINSPLHF

d_call: -
j_call: TRBJ1-5
clone_size: -
v_call: TRBV6-6
cdr3_nt: TGTGCCAGCAGAGATCGGGCCGCGGGGCAGCCCCAGCATTTT
cdr3_aa: CASRDRAAGQPQHF

d_call: TRBD1
j_call: TRBJ1-2
clone_size: -
v_call: TRBV7-9
cdr3_nt: TGTGCCAGCAGCGCACAGGGGGCAAATTACTATGGCTACACCTTC
cdr3_aa: CASSAQGANYYGYTF

d_call: TRBD2
j_call: TRBJ2-2
clone_size: -
v_call: TRBV29-1
cdr3_nt: TGCAGCGTGCGGACTAGCGGGCCGAACACCGGGGAGCTGTTTTTT
cdr3_aa: CSVRTSGPNTGELFF

d_call: -
j_call: TRBJ2-7
clone_size: -
v_call: TRBV29-1
cdr3_nt: TGCAGCGCCGCAGGGGATTCCTACGAGCAGTACTTC
cdr3_aa: CSAAGDSYEQYF

d_call: -
j_call: TRBJ2-2
clone_size: -
v_call: TRBV27
cdr3_nt: TGTGCCAGCAGTTTCTTAGCCGGGGCCACCGGGGAGCTGTTTTTT
cdr3_aa: CASSFLAGATGELFF

d_call: -
j_call: TRBJ2-5
clone_size: -
v_call: TRBV2
cdr3_nt: TGTGCCAGCAATGACGGGGGTGAGACCCAGTACTTC
cdr3_aa: CASNDGGETQYF

d_call: TRBD1
j_call: TRBJ1-2
clone_size: -
v_call: TRBV7-9
cdr3_nt: TGTGCCAGCAGCCATGACAGGGACTATGGCTACACCTTC
cdr3_aa: CASSHDRDYGYTF

d_call: TRBD2
j_call: TRBJ2-3
clone_size: few
v_call: TRBV6-5
cdr3_nt: TGTGCCAGCAGCGGGGGGGTGACGCAGTATTTT
cdr3_aa: CASSGGVTQYF

d_call: -
j_call: TRBJ1-2
clone_size: once
v_call: TRBV29-1
cdr3_nt: TGCAGCGTTGAAGATAGGACGGGTTTGAGCTACACCTTC
cdr3_aa: CSVEDRTGLSYTF

d_call: -
j_call: TRBJ2-5
clone_size: -
v_call: TRBV19
cdr3_nt: TGTGCCAGTAGTATCGCCGGATTCCAAGAGACCCAGTACTTC
cdr3_aa: CASSIAGFQETQYF

d_call: -
j_call: TRBJ2-2
clone_size: -
v_call: TRBV7-2
cdr3_nt: TGTGCCAGCAGCTTATATTGGGGGACCGGGGAGCTGTTTTTT
cdr3_aa: CASSLYWGTGELFF

d_call: -
j_call: TRBJ2-2
clone_size: -
v_call: TRBV19
cdr3_nt: TGTGCCAGTAGTCCCCGGACCCAAATCATGGCCGGGGAGCTGTTTTTT
cdr3_aa: CASSPRTQIMAGELFF

d_call: -
j_call: TRBJ1-4
clone_size: -
v_call: TRBV25-1
cdr3_nt: TGTGCCATCGCACCGGGACGGAGGAATGAAAAACTGTTTTTT
cdr3_aa: CAIAPGRRNEKLFF

d_call: -
j_call: TRBJ2-7
clone_size: -
v_call: TRBV5-1
cdr3_nt: TGCGCCAGCAGCTCACAGGGAAGAGGGCAGTACTTC
cdr3_aa: CASSSQGRGQYF

d_call: -
j_call: TRBJ2-7
clone_size: few
v_call: TRBV30
cdr3_nt: TGTGCCTGTCTATGGGGCCCCGGCCCCTACGAGCAGTACTTC
cdr3_aa: CACLWGPGPYEQYF

d_call: TRBD1
j_call: TRBJ1-4
clone_size: -
v_call: TRBV2
cdr3_nt: TGTGCCAGCAGTCGATTCGGGACAGGGGGTGAAAAACTGTTTTTT
cdr3_aa: CASSRFGTGGEKLFF

d_call: -
j_call: TRBJ2-2
clone_size: -
v_call: TRBV9
cdr3_nt: TGTGCCAGCAGCGTAGTGCGGGTTGCCGGGGAGCTGTTTTTT
cdr3_aa: CASSVVRVAGELFF

d_call: -
j_call: TRBJ1-1
clone_size: once
v_call: TRBV29-1
cdr3_nt: TGCAGCGCCCGCTGGATGAACACTGAAGCTTTCTTT
cdr3_aa: CSARWMNTEAFF

d_call: -
j_call: TRBJ2-5
clone_size: once
v_call: TRBV11-2
cdr3_nt: TGTGCCAGCAGCTTAGGCCCGACCGAGTCTGAGACCCAGTACTTC
cdr3_aa: CASSLGPTESETQYF

d_call: -
j_call: TRBJ1-1
clone_size: -
v_call: TRBV27
cdr3_nt: TGTGCCAGCATCGGACAGACTGGCACTGAAGCTTTCTTT
cdr3_aa: CASIGQTGTEAFF

d_call: -
j_call: TRBJ1-1
clone_size: -
v_call: TRBV6-5
cdr3_nt: TGTGCCAGCAGTTCGGGACGGAGACAGAACACTGAAGCTTTCTTT
cdr3_aa: CASSSGRRQNTEAFF

d_call: -
j_call: TRBJ2-7
clone_size: -
v_call: TRBV14
cdr3_nt: TGTGCCAGCAGCCAAGATCAGTGGGAGCAGTACTTC
cdr3_aa: CASSQDQWEQYF

d_call: -
j_call: TRBJ1-5
clone_size: -
v_call: TRBV7-2
cdr3_nt: TGTGCCAGCAGCTTAGAGTTCGGTAGCAATCAGCCCCAGCATTTT
cdr3_aa: CASSLEFGSNQPQHF

d_call: -
j_call: TRBJ2-7
clone_size: -
v_call: TRBV6-5
cdr3_nt: TGTGCCAGCAGGGACCCGGGTCGCGAGCAGTACTTC
cdr3_aa: CASRDPGREQYF

d_call: -
j_call: TRBJ1-5
clone_size: few
v_call: TRBV19
cdr3_nt: TGTGCCAGTACCAGGACTGGACAGTTTCCAAGCAATCAGCCCCAGCATTTT
cdr3_aa: CASTRTGQFPSNQPQHF

d_call: -
j_call: TRBJ1-5
clone_size: -
v_call: TRBV5-5
cdr3_nt: TGTGCCAGCAGCTTAGGGTATACAGATCAGCCCCAGCATTTT
cdr3_aa: CASSLGYTDQPQHF

d_call: -
j_call: TRBJ1-6
clone_size: -
v_call: TRBV9
cdr3_nt: TGTGCCAGCAGCCCCCCCGGGAATTCACCCCTCCACTTT
cdr3_aa: CASSPPGNSPLHF

d_call: TRBD1
j_call: TRBJ2-1
clone_size: -
v_call: TRBV10-3
cdr3_nt: TGTGCCATCAGTGAGACAGGGGTTAATGAGCAGTTCTTC
cdr3_aa: CAISETGVNEQFF

d_call: TRBD1
j_call: TRBJ2-4
clone_size: -
v_call: TRBV6-5
cdr3_nt: TGTGCCAGCAGTTACGACCCGGGACAGGGAAACATTCAGTACTTC
cdr3_aa: CASSYDPGQGNIQYF

d_call: -
j_call: TRBJ2-3
clone_size: -
v_call: TRBV15
cdr3_nt: TGTGCCACCAGCAGAGAGAAGCGGGCGGGAGATACGCAGTATTTT
cdr3_aa: CATSREKRAGDTQYF